The T cell receptor (beta chain) under discussion was sequenced for a study of neoadjuvant anti-PD-1 for oral cavity cancer. Turning to the study itself: Patients without progression got a fourth dose around day 43.

Measured with immunoSEQ multiplex PCR; TCRdb has only the in-frame clones, and not every one. The data show fewer than 15,000 clones, roughly 67% seen once. The CDR3 is 13 residues long. CDR1 PRHDT and CDR2 FYEKMQ come from the germline V gene (reference sequence). V gave up 1 base and J gave up 4 bases, with 7 bases separating them. Blood cells were analyzed directly, without culture or expansion. This sequence was found in a person aged 35 to 85 with oral cavity squamous cell carcinoma. The sample in question was PBMCs, obtained before nivolumab (anti-PD-1) treatment. The chain employs TRBV13 and TRBJ1-2; D not certain. The CDR3 sequence: CASSLAGPYGYTF. Written as DNA, the CDR3 is TGTGCCAGCAGCTTAGCAGGACCCTATGGCTACACCTTC.